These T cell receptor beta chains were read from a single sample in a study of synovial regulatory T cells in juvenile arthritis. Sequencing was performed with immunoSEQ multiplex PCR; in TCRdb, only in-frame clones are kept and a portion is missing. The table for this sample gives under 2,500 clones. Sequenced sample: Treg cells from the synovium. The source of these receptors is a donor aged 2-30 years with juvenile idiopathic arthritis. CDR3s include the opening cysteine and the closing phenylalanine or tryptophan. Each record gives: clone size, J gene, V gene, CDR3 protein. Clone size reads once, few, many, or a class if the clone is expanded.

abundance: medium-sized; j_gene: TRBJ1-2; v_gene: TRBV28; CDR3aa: CASRTPGNYGYTF
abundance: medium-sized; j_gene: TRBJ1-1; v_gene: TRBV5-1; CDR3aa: CASSSGPGTEAFF
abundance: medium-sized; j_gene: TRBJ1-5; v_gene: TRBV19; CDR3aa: CASSIKGGGGPSGQPQHF
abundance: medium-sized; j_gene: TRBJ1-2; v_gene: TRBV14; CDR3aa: CASSPDLNYGYTF
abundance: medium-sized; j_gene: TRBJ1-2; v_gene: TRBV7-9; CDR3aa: CASSGTDPSGGYTF
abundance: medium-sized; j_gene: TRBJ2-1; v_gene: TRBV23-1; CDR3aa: CASSQSYRMGDEQFF
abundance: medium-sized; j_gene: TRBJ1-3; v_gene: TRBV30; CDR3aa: CACRQGGNTIYF
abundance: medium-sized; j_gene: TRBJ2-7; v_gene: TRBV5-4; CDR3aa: CASSLAGTGSYEQYF
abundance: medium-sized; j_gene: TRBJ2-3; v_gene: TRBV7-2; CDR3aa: CASSWRTSGLMTDTQYF
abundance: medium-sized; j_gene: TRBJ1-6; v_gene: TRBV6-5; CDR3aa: CASSPREENSPLHF
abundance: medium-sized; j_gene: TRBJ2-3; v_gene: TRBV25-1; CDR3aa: CASSDWGTDTQYF
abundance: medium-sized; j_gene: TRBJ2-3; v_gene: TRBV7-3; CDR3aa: CASSLKSGGSTDTQYF
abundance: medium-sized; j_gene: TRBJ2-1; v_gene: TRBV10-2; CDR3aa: CASSVIGYNEQFF
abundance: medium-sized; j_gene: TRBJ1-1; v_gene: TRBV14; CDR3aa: CASSRQIRNTEAFF
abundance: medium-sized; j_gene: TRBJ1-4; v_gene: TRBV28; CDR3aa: CASSTRGQVWGNEKLFF
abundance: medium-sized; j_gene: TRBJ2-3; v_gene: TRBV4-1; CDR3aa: CASSQHRTGGTDTQYF
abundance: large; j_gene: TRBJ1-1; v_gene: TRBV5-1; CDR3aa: CASSLHPGGENTEAFF
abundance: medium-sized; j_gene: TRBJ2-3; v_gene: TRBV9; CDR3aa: CASSVVAGNTDTQYF
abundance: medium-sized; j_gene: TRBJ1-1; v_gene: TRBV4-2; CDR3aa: CASSLQGGDTEAFF
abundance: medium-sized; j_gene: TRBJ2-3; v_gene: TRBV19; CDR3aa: CASSMWGTSGSTDTQYF
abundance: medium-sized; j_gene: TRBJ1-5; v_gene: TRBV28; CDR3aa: CASIQRVINQPQHF
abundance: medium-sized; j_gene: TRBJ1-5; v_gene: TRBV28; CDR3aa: CASSSPGQGRGNQPQHF
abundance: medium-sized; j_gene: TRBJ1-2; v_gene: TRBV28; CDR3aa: CASSPQLPDRPSKYGYTF
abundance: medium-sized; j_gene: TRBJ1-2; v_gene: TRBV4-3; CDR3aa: CASSQEGVGVTYGYTF
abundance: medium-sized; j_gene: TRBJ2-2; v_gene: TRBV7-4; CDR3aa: CASSRAPGELFF
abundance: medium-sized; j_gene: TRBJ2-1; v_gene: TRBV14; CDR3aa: CASSLTGGSYNEQFF
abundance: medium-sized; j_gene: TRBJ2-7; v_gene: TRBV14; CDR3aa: CASSRGLGEQYF
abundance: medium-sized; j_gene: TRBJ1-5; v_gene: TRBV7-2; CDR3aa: CASSAGFSNQPQHF
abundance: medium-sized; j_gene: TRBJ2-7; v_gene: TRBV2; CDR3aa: CASSEGGWIDSYEQYF
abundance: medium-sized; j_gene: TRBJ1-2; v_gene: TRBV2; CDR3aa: CASSPDRAWAGYTF
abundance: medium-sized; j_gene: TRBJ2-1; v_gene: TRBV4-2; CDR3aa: CASSQDLPLGSYNEQFF